Described below is a single T cell receptor beta chain sequence and its context. Its antigen is as yet unknown. TCRdb re-derived calls from the RT-PCR reads in MiXCR, one entry per CDR3 protein. The table lists around 750,000 distinct CDR3 sequences, 21% of them singletons, with about 10% in the top ten. The sample comes from a study of response to subunit inactivated influenza vaccine. CDR3 length: 17 residues. Germline CDR1 and CDR2: SGHTA and FQGNSA. With V trimmed by 0 bases and J by 0 bases, 8 bases remained unmatched. Regarding the study as a whole: There was a suggestion from the authors that each seasonal influenza vaccination recruits few new T cells.

The source of this sequence is a man aged 50-60 years who received an inactivated influenza vaccine. The rearrangement uses TRBV7-2 and TRBJ2-7; TRBD2 agrees at 7 bases. The sequenced sample was PBMCs from blood, obtained more than 4 days after vaccination. DNA of the CDR3: TGTGCCAGCAGCTTAGCGCCTCTAGGCGGGAGCTCCTACGAGCAGTACTTC. The encoded protein is CASSLAPLGGSSYEQYF.